Each of the 29 T cell receptor beta chains below was sequenced from the same sample in a study of response to subunit inactivated influenza vaccine. TCRdb used MiXCR to reprocess the RT-PCR reads, holding one entry per CDR3 protein. The repertoire holds about 570,000 distinct CDR3 sequences, with about 11% as singletons. These data were also reused for a study on T cells expressing NK-cell markers. From that report: UMI-tagged 5'RACE template switching yielded the TCR beta cDNA.

The sequences come from PBMCs from blood, collected on the day of vaccination. The receptors come from a man in his fifties who received an inactivated influenza vaccine.

There are many counts of this clonotype. V gene TRBV3-1 combines with J gene TRBJ2-2, with a weak D call TRBD1 (5 bases). The V gene lost 1 base and the J gene lost 6 bases, with 15 bases spanning the gap. The CDR3 sequence is 16 residues long. Germline CDR1 LGHDT, CDR2 YNNKEL (reference sequence). The CDR3 DNA reads as TGTGCCAGCAGCCAAGGGCCGACAGTATTTTCCGGGGAGCTGTTTTTT. Its translation is CASSQGPTVFSGELFF. The complete variable domain, with remaining parts taken from reference TRBV3-1 and TRBJ2-2, reads DTAVSQTPKYLVTQMGNDKSIKCEQNLGHDTMYWYKQDSKKFLKIMFSYNNKELIINETVPNRFSPKSPDKAHLNLHINSLELGDSAVYFCASSQGPTVFSGELFFGEGSRLTVL.

The genes are TRBV7-9 and TRBJ2-1, with D perhaps assigned TRBD1 or TRBD2 (5 bases each). Trimming stripped 3 bases from V and 3 bases from J, with 12 bases between. This CDR3 contains 15 residues. The germline V gene encodes CDR1 SEHNR and CDR2 FQNEAQ (reference sequence). The CDR3 is CASSFPGRIYNEQFF. The CDR3, as DNA: TGTGCCAGCAGCTTCCCGGGACGGATCTACAATGAGCAGTTCTTC.

The chain is built from TRBV11-2 and TRBJ2-7; D perhaps matches TRBD2 (6 bases). V dropped 1 base and J dropped 4 bases, with 11 bases sitting between them. Germline loops: CDR1 SGHAT, CDR2 FQNNGV. The CDR3 loop spans 14 amino acids. CDR3 in DNA: TGTGCCAGCAGCTTAGCTAGCGAAATATACGAGCAGTACTTC. Its translation: CASSLASEIYEQYF.

In its sample, this clonotype was seen a few times. The chain links TRBV7-2 to TRBJ2-3; D is ambiguous. This CDR3 contains 13 residues. Germline assignment: CDR1 SGHTA and CDR2 FQGNSA. V was clipped by 2 bases and J by 4 bases, with 7 bases between them. The CDR3 DNA reads as TGTGCCAGCAGCTTAAGTGGGCCAGATACGCAGTATTTT. This encodes CASSLSGPDTQYF.

V and J are TRBV5-6 and TRBJ2-7; 7 positions match TRBD1. Germline CDR1 and CDR2: SGHDT and YYEEEE. The CDR3 runs 14 residues. The V segment lost 4 bases and the J segment 7 bases; nucleotides outside the gene matches: 11. Written as DNA, the CDR3 is TGTGCCAGCAGCCCACAGGGGAACGCTGGTGAGCAGTACTTC. This gives the protein CASSPQGNAGEQYF.

The CDR3: CASSPRGLAGANTGELFF. Here the CDR3 DNA reads TGCGCCAGCAGCCCACGCGGACTAGCGGGGGCGAACACCGGGGAGCTGTTTTTT. The chain has TRBV5-1 and TRBJ2-2; 13 positions match TRBD2. V was pared by 4 bases and J by 0 bases, with 6 bases of the junction left unmatched. This CDR3 region has 18 residues. Germline values: CDR1 SGHRS, CDR2 YFSETQ.

The chain combines TRBV4-1 with TRBJ2-4, with D perhaps matching TRBD1 (6 bases). The CDR3 is made up of 14 amino acids. The germline V and J ends were trimmed by 1 base and 7 bases, with 11 bases remaining between them. CDR1 and CDR2 (germline): MGHRA, YSYEKL. CDR3 region: CASSQGKTGNIQYF. CDR3 DNA: TGCGCCAGCAGCCAAGGGAAAACAGGGAACATTCAGTACTTC.

The V call is TRBV12-3 or TRBV12-4, the J call TRBJ1-5; D uncertain. The CDR3 has 14 amino acids. The V end lost 1 base, the J end lost 4 bases, and 8 bases lay between the germline ends. CDR3 nucleotide sequence: TGTGCCAGCAGTTTAGGCGGGTGGAATCAGCCCCAGCATTTT. It translates to CASSLGGWNQPQHF.

The rearrangement links TRBV6-5 to TRBJ2-7, with 9 nucleotides matching TRBD1. Per the germline V gene, CDR1 is MNHEY and CDR2 is SVGAGI. The CDR3 is made up of 17 amino acids. The V and J ends lost 0 bases and 0 bases, in that order; junction bases with no gene match: 6. The CDR3 DNA is TGTGCCAGCAGTTACTCAATAGGGACAGGGTACTCCTACGAGCAGTACTTC. As protein: CASSYSIGTGYSYEQYF.

This clonotype showed up many times. This chain uses TRBV3-1 with TRBJ2-2, with 11 bases lining up with TRBD1. V was clipped by 4 bases and J by 6 bases; unmatched bases: 7. CDR1 is LGHDT and CDR2 is YNNKEL in the germline V gene (reference sequence). The CDR3 runs 16 residues. CDR3 bases: TGTGCCAGCAGCCCGGGACAGGGGGGAGACGCCGGGGAGCTGTTTTTT. This gives the protein CASSPGQGGDAGELFF.

The V and J genes are TRBV5-6 and TRBJ2-3; D gene uncertain. Germline CDR1 and CDR2: SGHDT and YYEEEE. The CDR3 covers 11 residues. The V gene lost 2 bases and the J gene lost 6 bases, with 4 bases spanning the gap. Here the CDR3 DNA reads TGTGCCAGCAGCTTTATGGATACGCAGTATTTT. Translated, it gives CASSFMDTQYF. Full variable domain (missing parts from reference TRBV5-6 and TRBJ2-3): DAGVTQSPTHLIKTRGQQVTLRCSPKSGHDTVSWYQQALGQGPQFIFQYYEEEERQRGNFPDRFSGHQFPNYSSELNVNALLLGDSALYLCASSFMDTQYFGPGTRLTVL.

This clonotype came up a few times. The genes are TRBV20-1 and TRBJ2-7; TRBD2 agrees at 7 bases. CDR1 is DFQATT, CDR2 SNEGSKA, per germline (reference sequence). V shed 3 bases and J 1 base; nucleotides not matched to a gene: 6. This CDR3 is 14 amino acids long. The CDR3 is CSASEGLGSYEQYF. The CDR3 nucleotides read TGCAGTGCTAGCGAAGGACTAGGTTCCTACGAGCAGTACTTC.

This clonotype was seen only a few times. The gene calls are TRBV5-1 and TRBJ2-5; D is possibly TRBD2 (6 bases). CDR1 and CDR2 (germline): SGHRS, YFSETQ. The CDR3 covers 14 residues. The V gene lost 0 bases and the J gene lost 3 bases, with 9 bases spanning the gap. CDR3: CASSLASSEETQYF. The CDR3 DNA follows: TGCGCCAGCAGCTTGGCTTCTAGCGAAGAGACCCAGTACTTC.

The V gene is TRBV29-1, the J gene TRBJ2-1, with 11 bases aligning to TRBD2. Trimming removed 7 bases from V and 4 bases from J; junction bases left unmatched: 3. CDR1 is SQVTM, CDR2 ANQGSEA, per germline. The length of the CDR3 is 13 residues. This CDR3 reads CSGSGRAYNEQFF. The CDR3, as DNA: TGCAGCGGTAGCGGGAGGGCTTACAATGAGCAGTTCTTC.

This clonotype was seen more than once but under ten times. The gene calls are TRBV20-1 and TRBJ2-5; no clear D. V lost 6 bases and J lost 2, with 13 bases in between. This CDR3 comprises 13 residues. CDR1 and CDR2 from the germline V gene are DFQATT and SNEGSKA (reference sequence). Here the CDR3 DNA reads TGCAGTGCCAAGGCGCTCGGGCAAGAGACCCAGTACTTC. Residues: CSAKALGQETQYF.

This clonotype was observed a handful of times. This sequence joins TRBV7-9 and TRBJ2-7; D possibly matches TRBD1 or TRBD2 (5 bases each). CDR1 is SEHNR, CDR2 FQNEAQ, per germline (reference sequence). V lost 10 bases and J 0 bases, leaving 13 bases between the germline ends. The CDR3 covers 13 residues. The CDR3 sequence: CATGAEDSYEQYF. The CDR3 nucleotides are TGTGCCACCGGGGCGGAGGACTCCTACGAGCAGTACTTC.

This clonotype was recorded a few times. The CDR3 sequence is CASSVRAGGQETQYF. The CDR3 bases are TGTGCCAGCAGCGTACGAGCGGGGGGCCAAGAGACCCAGTACTTC. V is TRBV9 and J is TRBJ2-5, with 9 bases that match TRBD2. Trimming took 1 base from V and 1 from J; bases not matched to a gene: 2. Germline V gives CDR1 SGDLS, CDR2 YYNGEE. The CDR3 consists of 15 residues.

V and J are TRBV12-3 or TRBV12-4 and TRBJ2-1; D is perhaps TRBD2 (5 bases). Trimming took off 3 bases at V and 4 bases at J, with 13 bases between the two ends. The CDR3 is made up of 15 amino acids. CDR3 coding DNA: TGTGCCAGCAGTTTTTTAGAGGGAAGTTACAATGAGCAGTTCTTC. It translates to CASSFLEGSYNEQFF.

The chain combines TRBV20-1 with TRBJ2-2; 9 nucleotides line up with TRBD1. Germline CDR1 is DFQATT and CDR2 is SNEGSKA (reference sequence). CDR3 length: 17 residues. V shed 0 bases and J 1 base; nucleotides not matched to a gene: 6. Written as DNA, the CDR3 is TGCAGTGCTAGAGATCTCGGGACAGGGAGGAACACCGGGGAGCTGTTTTTT. The encoded protein is CSARDLGTGRNTGELFF.

The table lists this clonotype with a few counts. The chain links TRBV20-1 to TRBJ2-1, with 12 bases identical to TRBD2. Trimming took 5 bases from V and 9 from J; bases not matched to a gene: 14. CDR3 size: 16 residues. Germline V gives CDR1 DFQATT, CDR2 SNEGSKA (reference sequence). CDR3 nucleotides: TGCAGTGCTCACGATCCGACTAGCGGGAGAATCGGTGAGCAGTTCTTC. Amino acids: CSAHDPTSGRIGEQFF.

This rearrangement joins TRBV28 to TRBJ2-7, with 7 nucleotides matching TRBD2. The germline gives CDR1 MDHEN, CDR2 SYDVKM. After removal of 11 bases from V and 3 bases from J, the junction contained 7 bases not matched to a gene. The length of the CDR3 is 12 residues. The CDR3, as DNA: TGTGCCGTAGAGCGGGGTGGCTACGAGCAGTACTTC. It encodes CAVERGGYEQYF.

This clonotype has a handful of counts. As DNA, the CDR3 is TGCGCCAGCAGCTGGACCCCGGGACAGTCCTACAATGAGCAGTTCTTC. Translating it yields CASSWTPGQSYNEQFF. This chain uses TRBV5-1 with TRBJ2-1; 7 bases are shared with TRBD1. The V segment lost 3 bases and the J segment 1 base; nucleotides outside the gene matches: 7. Germline V gene data show CDR1 as SGHRS and CDR2 as YFSETQ. The CDR3 length is 16 residues.

This clonotype was detected only a few times. The chain combines TRBV5-1 with TRBJ2-4; D may match TRBD1 or TRBD2 (6 bases each). V was shortened by 4 bases and J by 2 bases, with 13 bases between the two germline ends. CDR3 length: 15 residues. CDR1 and CDR2 from the germline V gene are SGHRS and YFSETQ. The CDR3 loop is CASSAGGVSKNIQYF. The CDR3 nucleotides read TGCGCCAGCAGCGCCGGGGGCGTTTCCAAAAACATTCAGTACTTC.

The rearrangement joins TRBV3-1 to TRBJ1-2, with 8 bases fitting TRBD1. This CDR3 contains 15 residues. After removal of 3 bases from V and 6 bases from J, the junction contained 9 bases not matched to a gene. Germline V gene data show CDR1 as LGHDT and CDR2 as YNNKEL (reference sequence). The CDR3 sequence is CASSHHDRGRNGYTF. The CDR3 DNA follows: TGTGCCAGCAGCCACCACGACAGGGGCCGGAATGGCTACACCTTC.

The table lists this clonotype with a few counts. The chain has TRBV4-2 and TRBJ1-1; D is undetermined. The length of the CDR3 is 13 residues. With 4 bases removed from V and 4 bases from J, the gap between germline ends came to 10 bases. CDR1 is LGHNA, CDR2 YNFKEQ, per germline. In DNA form, the CDR3 reads TGTGCCAGCAGCCTACCTGATCGCACTGAAGCTTTCTTT. Translating gives CASSLPDRTEAFF.

This chain connects TRBV4-1 to TRBJ1-6; 9 bases agree with TRBD1. This CDR3 spans 14 amino acids. CDR1 and CDR2 (germline): MGHRA, YSYEKL. The ends lost 1 base at V and 13 bases at J; junction bases unmatched: 5. In DNA form, the CDR3 reads TGCGCCAGCAGCCAAGGACAGGGGGATCGTCCCCTCCACTTT. This translates into CASSQGQGDRPLHF.

The chain carries TRBV5-1 and TRBJ1-2, with D possibly being TRBD1 (5 bases). V dropped 5 bases and J dropped 3 bases, with 17 bases sitting between them. Germline CDR1 and CDR2: SGHRS and YFSETQ. CDR3 length: 15 residues. The CDR3 DNA reads TGCGCCAGCAGGTCACAAGGGGTGATCGACTATGGCTACACCTTC. The encoded protein is CASRSQGVIDYGYTF.

To note about this clonotype: One junction end disagrees with the germline gene, perhaps due to a read error. The rearrangement joins TRBV7-7 to TRBJ2-5; the match to TRBD2 covers 14 bases. Germline V CDR1 and CDR2: SSHAT, FNYEAQ (reference sequence). This CDR3 is built from 17 residues. The CDR3 reads CASSLGTSGGGQETQYF. CDR3 sequence (DNA): TGTGCTAGCAGCTTAGGGACTAGCGGGGGAGGACAAGAGACCCAGTACTTC.

The sample holds a few counts of this clonotype. CDR3 bases: TGTGCCAGCAGCTCATGGACGAAAAACATTCAGTACTTC. This gives the protein CASSSWTKNIQYF. The genes are TRBV7-9 and TRBJ2-4, with D hard to call. The V gene's germline CDR1 is SEHNR and CDR2 FQNEAQ (reference sequence). Between the trimmed V and J ends, which lost 4 bases and 4 bases, there was a span of 8 bases. The CDR3 extends over 13 amino acids.